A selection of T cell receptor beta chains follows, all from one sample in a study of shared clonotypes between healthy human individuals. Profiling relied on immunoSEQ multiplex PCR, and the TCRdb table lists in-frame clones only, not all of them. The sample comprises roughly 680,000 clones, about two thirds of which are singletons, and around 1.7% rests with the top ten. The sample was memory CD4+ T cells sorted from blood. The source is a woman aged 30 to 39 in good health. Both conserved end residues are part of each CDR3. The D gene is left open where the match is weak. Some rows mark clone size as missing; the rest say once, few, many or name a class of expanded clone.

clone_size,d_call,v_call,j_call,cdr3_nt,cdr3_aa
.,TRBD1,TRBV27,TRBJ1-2,TGTGCCAGCAGTTCCCCGGGACAGGGGAACTATGGCTACACCTTC,CASSSPGQGNYGYTF
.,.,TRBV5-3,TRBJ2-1,TGTGCCAGAAGCTCTAGGGGGGCGCTTGCGTTCTTC,CARSSRGALAFF
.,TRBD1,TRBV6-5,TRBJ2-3,TGTGCCACCTTGAAGGCAGGGGGTATGACAGATACGCAGTATTTT,CATLKAGGMTDTQYF
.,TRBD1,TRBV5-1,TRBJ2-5,TGCGCCAGCAGCACGACAGGGGATGCCCAAGAGACCCAGTACTTC,CASSTTGDAQETQYF
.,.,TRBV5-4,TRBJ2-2,TGTGCCAGCAGCTTGGACGGAACCCAGTTGGCCGGGGAGCTGTTTTTT,CASSLDGTQLAGELFF
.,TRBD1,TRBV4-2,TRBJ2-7,TGTGCCAGCAGCCAAGCCGGGACAGGGGTGTACGAGCAGTACTTC,CASSQAGTGVYEQYF
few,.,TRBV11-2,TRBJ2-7,TGTGCCAGCAGCTCACCATCCAGGGGTAACTACGGTGGGCCCTACGAGCAGTACTTC,CASSSPSRGNYGGPYEQYF
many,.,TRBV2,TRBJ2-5,TGTGCCAGCAGCCAAGAGACCCAGTACTTC,CASSQETQYF
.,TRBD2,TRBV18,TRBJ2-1,TGTGCCAGCTCACCACCGGCGGGCTATAGGGAGCGGGAGAGGCCGTACTCCTACAATGAGCAGTTCTTC,CASSPPAGYRERERPYSYNEQFF
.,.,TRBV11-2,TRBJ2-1,TGTGCCAGCAGCTTAGATCTAAGGAATGAGCAGTTCTTC,CASSLDLRNEQFF
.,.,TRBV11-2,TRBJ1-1,TGTGCCAGCAGCTTAGCCCGAACTACTGAAGCTTTCTTT,CASSLARTTEAFF
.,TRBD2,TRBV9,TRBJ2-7,TGTGCCAGCAGCGTACGGGCGGGAGGGCCTTACGAGCAGTACTTC,CASSVRAGGPYEQYF
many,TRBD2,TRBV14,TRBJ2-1,TGTGCCAGCAGCCAACTCCTTGGTCAGACTAGCTACGATGAGCAGTTCTTC,CASSQLLGQTSYDEQFF
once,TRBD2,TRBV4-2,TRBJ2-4,TGTGCCAGCAGCCAAGAGCCAGCGGGAGCCGCCAAAAACATTCAGTACTTC,CASSQEPAGAAKNIQYF
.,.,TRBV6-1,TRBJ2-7,TGTGCCAGCAGTGTAGGCAGCTCGTACGAGCAGTACTTC,CASSVGSSYEQYF
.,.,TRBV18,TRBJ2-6,TGTGCCAGCTCACCACAGAGCTCTGGGGCCAACGTCCTGACTTTC,CASSPQSSGANVLTF
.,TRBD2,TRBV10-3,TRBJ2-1,TGTGCCATCAACCAAGCGGGGCCCTACAATGAGCAGTTCTTC,CAINQAGPYNEQFF
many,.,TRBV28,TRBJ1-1,TGTGCCAGCAGTGAGCAGGGAAGTGTAGGTGGGGCTTTCTTT,CASSEQGSVGGAFF
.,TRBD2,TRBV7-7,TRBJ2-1,TGTGCCAGCAGCTCAGCGGGAGAGGGCGATGAGCAGTTCTTC,CASSSAGEGDEQFF
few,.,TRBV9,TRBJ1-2,TGTGCCAGCAGCGTAGCGTCAGGGGATGGCTACACCTTC,CASSVASGDGYTF
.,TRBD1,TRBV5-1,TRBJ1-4,TGCGCCAGCAGCCTGGACAGGGGAGGCGGTGAAAAACTGTTTTTT,CASSLDRGGGEKLFF
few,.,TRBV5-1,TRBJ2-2,TGCGCCAGCAGTTACGGACAGACCGGGGAGCTGTTTTTT,CASSYGQTGELFF
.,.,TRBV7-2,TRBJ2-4,TGTGCCAGCAGCTTAGACAGTCGAGGTCGGGCCCGCGGGTACTTC,CASSLDSRGRARGYF
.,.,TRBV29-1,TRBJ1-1,TGCAGCGTTGGAGACCAGGGGAGGACTGAAGCTTTCTTT,CSVGDQGRTEAFF